This entry is about one T cell receptor (beta chain). Its antigen is unknown. These data come from a study of OX40 agonist ivuxolimab in advanced cancers. Study-wide context: Cohort: about 82% men, mean age approximately 66, aged roughly 23 to 90.

Overall study findings and caveats: Average numbers of expanded clones were greater in CD8+ T cells than in CD4+. Some of the lowest clonal expansion was seen in partial responders at 0.1-3.0 mg/kg.

The CDR3 has 14 amino acids. Deletions cut 3 bases from V and 5 bases from J, with 13 bases between. In germline, CDR1 is LNHDA, CDR2 SQIVND (reference sequence). Profiled with immunoSEQ multiplex PCR; TCRdb holds only in-frame clones, not every one. The sample has about 93,000 clones; roughly 94% are singletons. The sample was CD4+ or CD8+ T cells sorted from blood, taken in a trial of the OX40 agonist ivuxolimab. The sequence derives from an adult with an advanced solid tumor such as melanoma, head and neck, liver or kidney cancer. The chain links TRBV19 to TRBJ2-5, with D tentatively TRBD1 (6 bases). The CDR3 bases are TGTGCCAGTAGTATGTGGGGGCACTGGGAGACCCAGTACTTC. Residues: CASSMWGHWETQYF.